This is a list of T cell receptor beta chains from one sample in a study of cytomegalovirus exposure and HLA in healthy donors. The table came from immunoSEQ multiplex PCR; TCRdb's copy has only in-frame clones and leaves some out. The top ten hold approximately 1.5% of the sample, which has around 150,000 clones, almost 80% seen once. Sequencing used PBMCs. The source of these receptors is a male donor in good health and CMV-seronegative. Both conserved end residues are part of each CDR3. A D gene is named only where the DNA matches it firmly. The size of a clone is reported for some rows only, either as once, few or many, or as a class for expanded clones.

v_gene,d_gene,abundance,len,j_gene,CDR3aa,CDR3nt
TRBV30,TRBD2,-,15,TRBJ2-3,CAWSYGAGFTDTQYF,TGTGCCTGGAGTTATGGAGCGGGATTCACAGATACGCAGTATTTT
TRBV5-6,TRBD1,-,16,TRBJ1-5,CASSSIRQGLNQPQHF,TGTGCCAGCAGCTCGATAAGACAGGGGCTGAATCAGCCCCAGCATTTT
TRBV7-3,TRBD1,-,14,TRBJ2-7,CASSQGDRAYEQYF,TGTGCCAGCAGCCAGGGGGACAGGGCCTACGAGCAGTACTTC
TRBV4-2,-,few,15,TRBJ1-5,CASSAEETGNQPQHF,TGTGCCAGCAGCGCAGAGGAAACGGGCAATCAGCCCCAGCATTTT
TRBV7-9,TRBD1,-,14,TRBJ1-2,CASNDRASNYGYTF,TGTGCCAGCAACGACAGGGCTTCTAACTATGGCTACACCTTC
TRBV5-6,-,-,12,TRBJ1-2,CASSRGGEGYTF,TGTGCCAGCAGCCGCGGAGGGGAAGGCTACACCTTC
TRBV9,-,-,11,TRBJ2-3,CASSVGNTQYF,TGTGCCAGCAGCGTGGGCAATACGCAGTATTTT
TRBV30,TRBD1,-,14,TRBJ1-3,CAWWDSLSGNTIYF,TGTGCCTGGTGGGACAGTCTCTCTGGAAACACCATATATTTT
TRBV6-1,-,-,11,TRBJ2-7,CASSGQTEQYF,TGTGCCAGCAGCGGACAGACCGAGCAGTACTTC
TRBV19,TRBD1,-,15,TRBJ1-5,CASSIRGSVNQPQHF,TGTGCCAGTAGTATCAGGGGGTCTGTCAATCAGCCCCAGCATTTT
TRBV18,-,-,13,TRBJ2-5,CASAGGLQETQYF,TGTGCCAGCGCGGGTGGCTTACAAGAGACCCAGTACTTC
TRBV7-3,TRBD2,-,14,TRBJ2-7,CASSLSGSSYEQYF,TGTGCCAGCAGCCTCAGCGGGAGCTCCTACGAGCAGTACTTC
TRBV5-6,-,few,17,TRBJ2-2,CASSLGRSYLNTGELFF,TGTGCCAGCAGCTTGGGGCGGTCGTATCTGAACACCGGGGAGCTGTTTTTT
TRBV27,TRBD1,-,14,TRBJ1-1,CASKPLTGSTEAFF,TGTGCCAGCAAACCCCTGACAGGGAGCACTGAAGCTTTCTTT
TRBV7-2,TRBD2,-,16,TRBJ2-1,CASSSQPGTMYNEQFF,TGTGCCAGCAGCTCCCAGCCCGGGACTATGTACAATGAGCAGTTCTTC
TRBV7-9,TRBD1,once,17,TRBJ2-1,CASSPPGLGTANNEQFF,TGTGCCAGCAGCCCCCCCGGTCTCGGGACAGCCAACAATGAGCAGTTCTTC
TRBV19,-,-,14,TRBJ1-6,CASSIQGTDSPLHF,TGTGCCAGTAGTATACAGGGTACGGATTCACCCCTCCACTTT
TRBV4-1,TRBD1,-,15,TRBJ2-1,CASSLTGTGYNEQFF,TGCGCCAGCAGTCTTACCGGGACAGGGTACAATGAGCAGTTCTTC
TRBV11-2,TRBD2,-,17,TRBJ2-1,CASSLSSGRALRNEQFF,TGTGCCAGCAGCTTATCTAGCGGGAGGGCCCTGAGGAATGAGCAGTTCTTC
TRBV19,TRBD1,-,14,TRBJ1-5,CASSMDRGNQPQHF,TGTGCCAGTAGTATGGACAGGGGGAATCAGCCCCAGCATTTT
TRBV6-1,TRBD1,-,15,TRBJ2-7,CASSEKGQGSYEQYF,TGTGCCAGCAGTGAAAAGGGACAGGGTTCTTACGAGCAGTACTTC
TRBV4-1,-,-,15,TRBJ1-5,CASSQYRDSNQPQHF,TGCGCCAGCAGCCAATACAGAGATAGCAATCAGCCCCAGCATTTT
TRBV29-1,TRBD2,-,15,TRBJ2-3,CSVSRRLAVADTQYF,TGCAGCGTCTCGAGGAGACTAGCGGTGGCAGATACGCAGTATTTT